The next 3 T cell receptor beta chains were all read from a single sample in a study of T cell changes during pregnancy in multiple sclerosis. TCRdb keeps only in-frame clones here, not all; method: immunoSEQ multiplex PCR. The table has over 75,000 clones, 85% to 95% seen once. Here the sequenced sample was peripheral blood, taken in the first trimester of pregnancy. The receptor set was obtained from a female donor with multiple sclerosis, enrolled in a pregnancy study.

This clone has just one count. The V gene is TRBV6-5, the J gene TRBJ2-5; 10 positions match TRBD1. The CDR3 runs to 14 residues. V gave up 2 bases and J gave up 5 bases; unmatched junction bases: 2. From germline, CDR1 is MNHEY and CDR2 SVGAGI. CDR3 in amino acids: CASSYVGQGETQYF. The CDR3 DNA reads as TGTGCCAGCAGTTACGTGGGACAGGGGGAGACCCAGTACTTC.

The chain combines TRBV10-3 with TRBJ2-7; D not resolved. The V end lost 0 bases, the J end lost 5 bases, and 17 bases lay between the germline ends. Per the germline V gene, CDR1 is ENHRY and CDR2 is SYGVKD. The CDR3 has 16 residues. The CDR3 sequence is CAISESETGLGDEQYF. The CDR3 DNA follows: TGTGCCATCAGTGAGTCAGAGACCGGTCTAGGAGACGAGCAGTACTTC.

This clone showed up just a few times. The V call is TRBV2, the J call TRBJ2-2; D gene unclear. Germline V gives CDR1 SNHLY, CDR2 FYNNEI. This CDR3 contains 15 residues. V shed 3 bases and J shed 1 base, with 9 bases lying between them. CDR3 bases: TGTGCCAGCAGTGATCGAAGGAGGAACACCGGGGAGCTGTTTTTT. Its protein is CASSDRRRNTGELFF.